The sequence of this T cell receptor beta chain was determined in a study of blood T cell repertoires in COVID-19. The CDR3 is 16 amino acids. The V gene's germline CDR1 is SGDLS and CDR2 YYNGEE. The V and J ends lost 4 bases and 1 base, in that order; junction bases with no gene match: 9. Authors' data handling: For nucleated cells, counts were estimated from reference gene primer amplification. Produced via immunoSEQ multiplex PCR; TCRdb's table is partial and in-frame only. V, J and clone size are taken as reported in that table, and D and trimming were inferred from the DNA itself. Of some 120,000 clones in the sample, about 85% are singletons; the top ten hold 1.5% to 2%.

This chain links TRBV9 with TRBJ1-2; 8 bases map to TRBD1. This receptor was taken from a man in his sixties or seventies with acute or convalescent COVID-19. Sequencing was carried out using peripheral blood. This CDR3 is CASSSGQGGGNYGYTF. The CDR3 coding sequence is TGTGCCAGCAGCTCCGGACAGGGAGGTGGTAACTATGGCTACACCTTC.